The 23 T cell receptor beta chains listed next were all sequenced from one sample in a study of T cells in localized non-small cell lung cancer. The assay was immunoSEQ multiplex PCR, and TCRdb's table has in-frame clones only and misses some. The sample has about 78,000 clones, just under 85% seen once. Here the sequenced sample was peripheral blood, taken before any cancer treatment. All receptors derive from a man between 40 and 70 years old with stage I lung adenocarcinoma.

This chain connects TRBV19 to TRBJ1-3, with 7 positions matching TRBD1. The CDR3 runs to 14 residues. V trimming: 9 bases; J trimming: 3 bases; junction bases outside the gene matches: 8. Germline V CDR1 and CDR2: LNHDA, SQIVND (reference sequence). The CDR3 loop reads CASRGQSLGNTIYF. The CDR3 DNA reads as TGTGCCAGCAGGGGACAGTCACTTGGAAACACCATATATTTT.

This sequence joins TRBV7-3 and TRBJ2-1, with unresolved D. Germline V gene data show CDR1 as SGHTA and CDR2 as FQGTGA. Trimming left V 4 bases short and J 5 bases short, with 12 bases between. CDR3 size: 14 residues. CDR3 nucleotide sequence: TGTGCCAGCAGCTCCTCCCGGGCCAACAATGAGCAGTTCTTC. Translated: CASSSSRANNEQFF.

The rearrangement links TRBV6-5 to TRBJ2-7; 7 bases map to TRBD1. CDR3 length: 14 amino acids. With V trimmed by 1 base and J by 3 bases, 3 bases remained unmatched. The germline gives CDR1 MNHEY, CDR2 SVGAGI. CDR3 protein: CASSYLDRVYEQYF. The CDR3 nucleotides read TGTGCCAGCAGTTACTTAGACAGGGTCTACGAGCAGTACTTC.

This chain uses TRBV4-1 with TRBJ2-7; D not resolved. This CDR3 spans 16 amino acids. Germline V gene sequence: CDR1 MGHRA, CDR2 YSYEKL. Trimming pared 0 bases from V and 0 bases from J, leaving 12 bases between. The CDR3 protein is CASSQEFRDFSYEQYF. The CDR3 coding sequence is TGCGCCAGCAGCCAAGAATTTCGAGACTTCTCCTACGAGCAGTACTTC.

CDR3 DNA: TGCGCCAGCAGCTCCGTCGGGACAGGGACCTACGAGCAGTACTTC. Translating gives CASSSVGTGTYEQYF. The chain employs TRBV5-1 and TRBJ2-7; 9 bases match TRBD1. V lost 3 bases to trimming and J lost 2 bases; unmatched junction nucleotides: 6. This CDR3 has 15 residues. Per the germline V gene, CDR1 is SGHRS and CDR2 is YFSETQ.

The chain has TRBV6-5 and TRBJ1-1, with D unresolved. CDR1 is MNHEY, CDR2 SVGAGI, per germline. Trimming removed 1 base at V and 1 base at J, with 10 bases between. The CDR3 is made up of 15 amino acids. This chain's CDR3 is CASSYLPTGNTEAFF. In nucleotides, the CDR3 is TGTGCCAGCAGTTACTTACCAACCGGGAACACTGAAGCTTTCTTT.

The chain combines TRBV18 with TRBJ1-1; tentatively, D is TRBD1 (5 bases). Germline values: CDR1 KGHSH, CDR2 LQKENI. This CDR3 contains 15 residues. Trimming left V 1 base short and J 3 bases short, with 12 bases between. The CDR3 nucleotides are TGTGCCAGCTCACCACGGGAACCGGGGGACACTGAAGCTTTCTTT. As protein: CASSPREPGDTEAFF.

V is TRBV6-5 and J is TRBJ1-1, with TRBD1 as a possible D gene (5 bases). CDR3 length: 15 residues. Germline CDR1 MNHEY, CDR2 SVGAGI. Deletions cut 4 bases from V and 6 bases from J, with 18 bases between. CDR3 residues: CASSSRLGGVPEAFF. CDR3 nucleotides: TGTGCCAGCAGTTCCAGACTGGGGGGGGTCCCTGAAGCTTTCTTT.

V usage is TRBV6-6 and J usage is TRBJ1-2, with 7 bases aligning to TRBD1. This CDR3 contains 15 residues. Germline lookup yields CDR1 MNHNY and CDR2 SVGAGI (reference sequence). The J segment lost 6 bases and the V segment lost 6 bases, leaving 13 bases of the junction unmatched. The CDR3 DNA is TGTGCCAGCAGCTCCCACCTGACAGGGCCCAATGGCTACACCTTC. It is translated as CASSSHLTGPNGYTF.

This chain joins TRBV29-1 and TRBJ2-7; 7 bases map to TRBD1. With 8 bases clipped from V and 9 bases from J, the junction kept 10 bases outside the gene matches. This CDR3 contains 11 residues. Germline-derived CDR1 and CDR2 are SQVTM and ANQGSEA. The CDR3 region has the DNA TGCAGCTTCCAGGGGGAGTCGGTGCAGTACTTC. Translation: CSFQGESVQYF.

The chain joins TRBV7-3 to TRBJ1-2; 12 bases align to TRBD1. With 5 bases clipped from V and 4 bases from J, the junction kept 5 bases outside the gene matches. CDR3 size: 15 residues. Looked up from germline, CDR1 is SGHTA and CDR2 is FQGTGA. The CDR3 region has the DNA TGTGCCAGCAGCCCCGGGACAGGGGGCGTCTATGGCTACACCTTC. Translating it yields CASSPGTGGVYGYTF.

The chain is built from TRBV6-4 and TRBJ2-1; no definite D call. The germline CDR1 and CDR2 sequences are MRHNA and SNTAGT. This CDR3 has 14 residues. The V end lost 2 bases, the J end lost 10 bases, and 15 bases lay between the germline ends. The CDR3 reads CASSDGGVVKEQFF. The DNA of the CDR3 is TGTGCCAGCAGTGACGGTGGTGTAGTAAAAGAGCAGTTCTTC.

V and J are TRBV30 and TRBJ2-3; 8 bases line up with TRBD1. J gave up 0 bases and V 1 base, and 3 bases lay outside the gene matches. The length of the CDR3 is 15 residues. Per germline, CDR1 GTSNPN and CDR2 SVGIG (reference sequence). CDR3 DNA: TGTGCCTGGAGTGGGACAGGGCTTAGCACAGATACGCAGTATTTT. It encodes CAWSGTGLSTDTQYF.

This chain joins TRBV7-9 and TRBJ2-7; TRBD1 or TRBD2 may be the D gene (5 bases each). The V and J ends lost 4 bases and 4 bases respectively, with 20 bases between them. The CDR3 is 16 residues long. Per germline, CDR1 SEHNR and CDR2 FQNEAQ (reference sequence). CDR3 bases: TGTGCCAGCAGCTACAAGACGTCGGGACCCTCTTACGAGCAGTACTTC. Translating gives CASSYKTSGPSYEQYF.

The chain employs TRBV7-3 and TRBJ2-1, with 7 bases identical to TRBD1. The germline gives CDR1 SGHTA, CDR2 FQGTGA. The CDR3 covers 16 residues. Trimming removed 3 bases from V and 5 bases from J; junction bases left unmatched: 10. The CDR3 DNA follows: TGTGCCAGCAGCTTGACAGGTGGACAGGCGAACAATGAGCAGTTCTTC. Its protein is CASSLTGGQANNEQFF.

This clone was seen a few times. The chain joins TRBV7-6 to TRBJ1-3; D is unclear. The V end lost 4 bases, the J end lost 5 bases, and 12 bases lay between the germline ends. The CDR3 length is 14 residues. Germline V gene lookup returns CDR1 SGHVS and CDR2 FNYEAQ. CDR3 protein: CASSSRGSRNTIYF. The DNA of the CDR3 is TGTGCCAGCAGCTCAAGAGGGAGCCGAAACACCATATATTTT.

The genes are TRBV30 and TRBJ1-5, with 9 bases lining up with TRBD1. This CDR3 has 13 residues. Germline V gives CDR1 GTSNPN, CDR2 SVGIG (reference sequence). V was pared by 2 bases and J by 9 bases, with 5 bases of the junction left unmatched. CDR3 amino acids: CAWSTGGSGPQHF. CDR3 coding DNA: TGTGCCTGGAGTACAGGGGGCTCGGGGCCCCAGCATTTT.

The chain employs TRBV5-6 and TRBJ1-5; D remains unclear. The CDR3 is 15 residues long. Germline V lookup: CDR1 SGHDT, CDR2 YYEEEE. Trimming took 5 bases from V and 0 from J, leaving 12 bases between them. The CDR3 nucleotides read TGTGCCAGCAGACCCTGGGGTAGTAGCAATCAGCCCCAGCATTTT. Translated: CASRPWGSSNQPQHF.

Concerning this clone itself: The same CDR3 arises from other DNA sequences in this sample as well. The V gene is TRBV30, the J gene TRBJ2-2, with unresolved D. This CDR3 has 12 residues. Deletions cut 2 bases from V and 1 base from J, with 2 bases between. The V gene's germline CDR1 is GTSNPN and CDR2 SVGIG (reference sequence). CDR3 sequence: CAWSRNTGELFF. The CDR3 DNA reads as TGTGCCTGGAGTAGGAACACCGGGGAGCTGTTTTTT. The full variable domain, completed using reference TRBV30 and TRBJ2-2, is SQTIHQWPATLVQPVGSPLSLECTVEGTSNPNLYWYRQAAGRGLQLLFYSVGIGQISSEVPQNLSASRPQDRQFILSSKKLLLSDSGFYLCAWSRNTGELFFGEGSRLTVL.

The chain has TRBV6-1 and TRBJ2-7; TRBD1 aligns across 8 bases. Germline CDR1 MNHNS, CDR2 SASEGT. The V and J ends lost 6 bases and 5 bases, in that order; junction bases with no gene match: 3. The CDR3 contains 12 residues. The DNA for the CDR3 is TGTGCCAGCAGGACAGGGGTCCACGAGCAGTACTTC. Residues: CASRTGVHEQYF.

This chain joins TRBV11-2 and TRBJ2-5; 11 bases match TRBD2. V lost 1 base, J lost 5 bases, and 9 bases stayed unmatched. The CDR3 runs to 17 residues. Germline CDR1 and CDR2: SGHAT and FQNNGV. The CDR3 here is CASSLVVLAGGSETQYF. CDR3 DNA: TGTGCCAGCAGCTTAGTTGTCCTAGCGGGGGGCTCGGAGACCCAGTACTTC.

This clone is labeled as medium-sized (0.01 to 0.1%). This chain joins TRBV27 and TRBJ1-5, with TRBD1 matching 7 bases. CDR3 length: 15 amino acids. Germline V gene lookup returns CDR1 MNHEY and CDR2 SMNVEV (reference sequence). V shed 6 bases, J shed 1 base, and the junction held 6 bases outside the gene matches. The DNA of the CDR3 is TGTGCCAGCAGAAAGGGACAGAACAGCAATCAGCCCCAGCATTTT. Amino acid sequence: CASRKGQNSNQPQHF.

This clone was recorded once. The V and J genes are TRBV19 and TRBJ1-2; D possibly corresponds to TRBD1 (5 bases). With 7 bases removed from V and 2 bases from J, the gap between germline ends came to 17 bases. This CDR3 is 15 amino acids long. Germline V gene sequence: CDR1 LNHDA, CDR2 SQIVND (reference sequence). CDR3 residues: CASMWGSGGNYGYTF. CDR3 DNA: TGTGCCAGTATGTGGGGCTCTGGAGGGAACTATGGCTACACCTTC.